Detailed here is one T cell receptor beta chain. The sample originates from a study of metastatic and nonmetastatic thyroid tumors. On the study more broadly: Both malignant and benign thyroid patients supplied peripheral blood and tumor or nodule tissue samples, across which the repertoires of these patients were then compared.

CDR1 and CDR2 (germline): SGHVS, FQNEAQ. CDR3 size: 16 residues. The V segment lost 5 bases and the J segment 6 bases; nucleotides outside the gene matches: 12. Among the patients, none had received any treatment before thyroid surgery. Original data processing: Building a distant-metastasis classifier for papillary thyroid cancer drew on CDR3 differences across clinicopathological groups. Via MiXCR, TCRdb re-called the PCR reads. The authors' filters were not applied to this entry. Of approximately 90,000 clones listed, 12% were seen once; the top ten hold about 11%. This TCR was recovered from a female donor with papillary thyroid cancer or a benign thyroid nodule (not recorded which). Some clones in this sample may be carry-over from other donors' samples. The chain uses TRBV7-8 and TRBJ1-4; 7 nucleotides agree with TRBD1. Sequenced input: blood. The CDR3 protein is CASSPQQTGRDEKLFF. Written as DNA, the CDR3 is TGTGCCAGCAGCCCCCAACAGACAGGGAGGGATGAAAAACTGTTTTTT.